This TCR beta chain derives from a study of response to subunit inactivated influenza vaccine. Whole-study findings and limits: The authors put forward the suggestion that each seasonal influenza vaccination may bring in only a limited number of new T cells.

TCRdb independently ran MiXCR on the RT-PCR reads; one entry per CDR3 protein. This sample has roughly 700,000 distinct CDR3 sequences, with approximately 15% found just once. As concerns this clonotype: Its antigen is unidentified.

The CDR3 runs to 16 residues. CDR1 and CDR2 from the germline V gene are MDHEN and SYDVKM. Trimming pared 6 bases from V and 0 bases from J, leaving 18 bases between. This clonotype was sampled from a man aged 45-65 years who received an inactivated influenza vaccine. The input for sequencing was PBMCs from blood, taken 11 to 12 days after vaccination. This chain joins TRBV28 and TRBJ2-7, with D possibly being TRBD1 (5 bases). The chain's CDR3 is CASRTPLAGSSYEQYF. As DNA, the CDR3 is TGTGCCAGCAGGACACCTCTGGCAGGGTCCTCCTACGAGCAGTACTTC.